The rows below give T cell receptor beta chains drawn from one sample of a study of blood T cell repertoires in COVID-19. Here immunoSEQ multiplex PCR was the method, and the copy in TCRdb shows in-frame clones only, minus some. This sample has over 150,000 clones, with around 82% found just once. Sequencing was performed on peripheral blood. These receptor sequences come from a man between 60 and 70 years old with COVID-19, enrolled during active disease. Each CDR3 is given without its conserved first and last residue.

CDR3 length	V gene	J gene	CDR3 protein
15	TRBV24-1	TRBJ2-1	ATSDPPGQGKSNEQF
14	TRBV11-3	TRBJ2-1	ASSSRGGPIYNEQF
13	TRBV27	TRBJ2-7	ASSLLFGTTYEQY
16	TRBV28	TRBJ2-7	ASSFLGSGRAESHEQY
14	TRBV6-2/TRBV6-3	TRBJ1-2	ASSSLRTQGVDGYT
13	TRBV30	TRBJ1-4	AWSGLTGGNEKLF
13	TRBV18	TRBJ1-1	ASSPGLEGNTEAF
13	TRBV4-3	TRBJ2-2	ASSQGQGFTGELF
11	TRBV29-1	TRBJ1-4	SVEGLANEKLF
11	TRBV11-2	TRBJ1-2	ASSDRANYGYT